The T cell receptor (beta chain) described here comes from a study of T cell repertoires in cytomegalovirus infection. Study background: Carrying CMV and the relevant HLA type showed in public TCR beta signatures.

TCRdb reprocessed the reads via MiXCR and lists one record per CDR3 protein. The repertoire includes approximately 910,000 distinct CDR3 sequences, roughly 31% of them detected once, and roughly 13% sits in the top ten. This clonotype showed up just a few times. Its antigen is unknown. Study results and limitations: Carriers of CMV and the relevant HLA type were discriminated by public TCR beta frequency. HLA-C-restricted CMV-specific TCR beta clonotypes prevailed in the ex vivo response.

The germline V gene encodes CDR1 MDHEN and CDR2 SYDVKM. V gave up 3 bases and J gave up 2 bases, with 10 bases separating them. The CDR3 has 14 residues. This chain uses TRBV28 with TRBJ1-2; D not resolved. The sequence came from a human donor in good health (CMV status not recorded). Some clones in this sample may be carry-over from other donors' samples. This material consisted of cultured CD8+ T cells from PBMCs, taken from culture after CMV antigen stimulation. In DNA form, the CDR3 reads TGTGCCAGCAGTTTTTACAGCCTCAACTATGGCTACACCTTC. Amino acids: CASSFYSLNYGYTF.